This TCR beta chain was obtained from a study of blood T cell repertoires in COVID-19. In the study overall: Whether acute or convalescent, the COVID-19 samples came from the United States, Italy and Spain. T cells, B-cell-depleted T cells, or PBMCs supplied cDNA or gDNA.

Source study methods: How many nucleated cells were present was estimated from reference gene primer amplification. Generated by immunoSEQ multiplex PCR, the TCRdb table keeps only in-frame clones and is missing some. V, J and clone size reflect that table, while D and trimming were determined from the DNA. The sample yields approximately 100,000 clones, roughly four fifths seen once. CDR3 length: 15 residues. V gave up 6 bases and J gave up 2 bases; unmatched junction bases: 9. The germline V gene encodes CDR1 LNHDA and CDR2 SQIVND (reference sequence). The sequencing input was peripheral blood. The TCR was taken from a man in his fifties or sixties with acute or convalescent COVID-19. The V and J genes are TRBV19 and TRBJ1-1, with TRBD1 identical over 7 bases. CDR3 sequence reads: CASRADNRGNTEAFF. Written as DNA, the CDR3 is TGTGCCAGTAGGGCAGACAACAGGGGAAACACTGAAGCTTTCTTT.